This T cell receptor (beta chain) derives from a study of graft-versus-host responses after intestinal transplantation. About the study: Transplant recipients had multivisceral, liver-intestinal, or isolated intestinal grafts. Every transplant recipient was induced with anti-thymocyte globulin, then maintained on tacrolimus and steroids for about 3 years.

Study-level findings and limits: Recipient marrow showed GvH clones, some seen first in ileum or blood. The highest levels of circulating GvH clones went along with early declines in HvG clones after transplant.

Using immunoSEQ multiplex PCR, the repertoire was profiled, and TCRdb retains in-frame clones only, with some absent. This sample has about 29,000 clones, with 87% found just once. The germline V gene encodes CDR1 SEHNR and CDR2 FQNEAQ (reference sequence). V lost 5 bases, J lost 1 base, and 5 bases lay in between. The CDR3 has 12 residues. The sample holds a few counts of this clone. Its cognate antigen is unknown. Source: PBMCs, taken around 460 days after intestinal transplantation. V usage is TRBV7-9 and J usage is TRBJ1-1; a weak D match, TRBD1 (5 bases). The receptor was derived from a human patient who received an intestinal transplant, so some T cells may come from the graft donor. CDR3 in DNA: TGTGCCAGCAGCGGGGGGAACACTGAAGCTTTCTTT. Its translation is CASSGGNTEAFF. Full variable domain (missing parts from reference TRBV7-9 and TRBJ1-1): DTGVSQNPRHKITKRGQNVTFRCDPISEHNRLYWYRQTLGQGPEFLTYFQNEAQLEKSRLLSDRFSAERPKGSFSTLEIQRTEQGDSAMYLCASSGGNTEAFFGQGTRLTVV.